Here is one T cell receptor beta chain with its context. Study donors comprised healthy, HIV-negative adults devoid of recent acute infection or vaccination. Donors comprised only Caucasian adults living in Nashville, Tennessee. This entry is derived from a study of shared clonotypes between healthy human individuals. About the study: CD4 naive and CD4 memory each took three plates per donor, while CD8 naive took two and CD8 memory one.

The V gene's germline CDR1 is WNHNN and CDR2 SYGVQD (reference sequence). The V end was cut by 10 bases, the J end by 3 bases, with 16 bases between. The CDR3 is made up of 13 amino acids. In the original analysis: Filtering was not the same, since immunoSEQ gave junction-only sequences without quality scores. Sequenced by immunoSEQ multiplex PCR; TCRdb stores in-frame clones only, minus some. D and trimming come from the DNA, and the V and J calls and clone size come from that table. The sample yields roughly 1,500,000 clones, around 98% seen once. The TCR comes from a man in his thirties or forties in good health. The sample comprised naive CD4+ T cells sorted from blood. Subset given: CD45RA+ positively selected. This chain links TRBV10-1 with TRBJ2-7; D possibly uses TRBD1 or TRBD2 (5 bases each). The chain's CDR3 is CATGVRDVYEQYF. The CDR3, as DNA: TGCGCCACCGGCGTAAGGGACGTCTACGAGCAGTACTTC.